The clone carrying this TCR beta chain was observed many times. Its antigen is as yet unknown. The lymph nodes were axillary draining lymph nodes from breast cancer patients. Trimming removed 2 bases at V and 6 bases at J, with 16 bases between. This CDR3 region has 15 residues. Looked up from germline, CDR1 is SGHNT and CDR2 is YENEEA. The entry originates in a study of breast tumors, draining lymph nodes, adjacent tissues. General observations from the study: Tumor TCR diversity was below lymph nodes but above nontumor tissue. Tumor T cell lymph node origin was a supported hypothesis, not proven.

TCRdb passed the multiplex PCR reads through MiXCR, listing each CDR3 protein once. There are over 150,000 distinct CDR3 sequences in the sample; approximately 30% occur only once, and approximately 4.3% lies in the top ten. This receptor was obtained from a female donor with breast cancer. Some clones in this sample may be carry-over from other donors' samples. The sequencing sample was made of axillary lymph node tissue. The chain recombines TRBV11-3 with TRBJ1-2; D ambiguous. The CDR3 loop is CASSLSPKGADGYTF. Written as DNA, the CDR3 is TGTGCCAGCAGCTTAAGCCCCAAGGGTGCGGATGGCTACACCTTC.